Listed here are 17 T cell receptor beta chains from one sample, sequenced in a study of shared clonotypes between healthy human individuals. Produced via immunoSEQ multiplex PCR; TCRdb's table is partial and in-frame only. Here the sample spans 1,100,000 or so clones, about four fifths being singletons. The sequenced sample consisted of memory CD4+ T cells from PBMCs. Subset given: CD45RA-negative fraction. The receptors originated from a man aged 18 to 29 in good health. Some clones in this sample may be carry-over from other donors' samples.

Details on this clone: The germline gene is not matched at one end of the junction; a read error may be the cause. The rearrangement links TRBV7-6 to TRBJ1-2; D might be TRBD1 (6 bases). The CDR3 consists of 15 residues. Looked up from germline, CDR1 is SGHVS and CDR2 is FNYEAQ. This chain's CDR3 is CASSLQAGTNSGYTF. The CDR3 nucleotides read TGTGCCAGCAGCTTACAGGCCGGGACAAACTCTGGCTACACCTTC. Supplemented by reference TRBV7-6 and TRBJ1-2, the full variable domain reads GAGVSQSPRYKVTKRGQDVALRCDPISGHVSLYWYRQALGQGPEFLTYFNYEAQQDKSGLPNDRFSAERPEGSISTLTIQRTEQRDSAMYRCASSLQAGTNSGYTFGSGTRLTVV.

DNA of the CDR3: TGTGCCAGCTCACAACCCGAGGGGGCGGGCTATGGCTACACCTTC. It encodes CASSQPEGAGYGYTF. V usage is TRBV18 and J usage is TRBJ1-2; 7 nucleotides agree with TRBD1. Unmatched junction bases numbered 9, after V lost 4 bases and J lost 4 bases. This CDR3 is built from 15 residues. CDR1 and CDR2 (germline): KGHSH, LQKENI.

V gene TRBV7-9 combines with J gene TRBJ2-5; D gene unclear. Germline V gives CDR1 SEHNR, CDR2 FQNEAQ (reference sequence). V lost 0 bases and J lost 5, with 13 bases in between. The CDR3 spans 15 residues. Here the CDR3 DNA reads TGTGCCAGCAGCTTAGCGTCTACCGTTGGGGAGACCCAGTACTTC. It encodes CASSLASTVGETQYF.

The rearrangement joins TRBV6-1 to TRBJ2-3, with 9 bases that match TRBD1. This CDR3 is built from 15 residues. V shed 7 bases, J shed 2 bases, and the junction held 7 bases outside the gene matches. Germline loops: CDR1 MNHNS, CDR2 SASEGT. CDR3 sequence (DNA): TGTGCCAGCACTACGGACAGGGGCTTCACAGATACGCAGTATTTT. Its protein product is CASTTDRGFTDTQYF.

The V call is TRBV28, the J call TRBJ1-2; D uncertain. The CDR3 consists of 13 residues. Trimming took 1 base from V and 5 from J, leaving 8 bases between them. Looked up from germline, CDR1 is MDHEN and CDR2 is SYDVKM. The CDR3 spells CASSLYGEYGYTF. CDR3 DNA sequence: TGTGCCAGCAGTTTATACGGGGAATATGGCTACACCTTC.

The V gene is TRBV7-8, the J gene TRBJ2-1, with 14 bases that match TRBD2. This CDR3 spans 21 amino acids. CDR1 and CDR2 (germline): SGHVS, FQNEAQ. Trimming cost V 1 base and J 6 bases; bases outside gene matches: 17. In nucleotides, the CDR3 is TGTGCCAGCAGCTTAGTTGGGTTTATAAGGACTAGCGGGAGGCTCCGCAATGAGCAGTTCTTC. Amino acids: CASSLVGFIRTSGRLRNEQFF.

DNA of the CDR3: TGCGCCAGCAGCTTGGCGGGTAGCCACGAGCAGTACTTC. It yields the protein CASSLAGSHEQYF. The chain uses TRBV5-1 and TRBJ2-7; D ambiguous. This CDR3 region has 13 residues. Trimming shortened V by 0 bases and J by 5 bases, and 9 bases separated the two germline ends. Per the germline V gene, CDR1 is SGHRS and CDR2 is YFSETQ.

The chain joins TRBV5-4 to TRBJ2-1; 7 bases map to TRBD1. CDR3 length equals 15 residues. The V gene end was trimmed by 4 bases and the J gene end by 5 bases; junction bases not matched to a gene: 9. Germline V gene data show CDR1 as SGHNT and CDR2 as YYREEE (reference sequence). CDR3 region: CASSVRQGMDNEQFF. CDR3 DNA: TGTGCCAGCAGCGTGCGACAGGGTATGGACAATGAGCAGTTCTTC. The complete variable domain, with remaining parts taken from reference TRBV5-4 and TRBJ2-1, reads ETGVTQSPTHLIKTRGQQVTLRCSSQSGHNTVSWYQQALGQGPQFIFQYYREEENGRGNFPPRFSGLQFPNYSSELNVNALELDDSALYLCASSVRQGMDNEQFFGPGTRLTVL.

Comments on this clone: Other DNA sequences in the same sample also yield this CDR3. J is TRBJ2-6 and V is TRBV4-1; perhaps TRBD1 as D (6 bases). The CDR3 spans 16 residues. Trimming shortened V by 3 bases and J by 4 bases, and 13 bases separated the two germline ends. CDR1 is MGHRA and CDR2 is YSYEKL in the germline V gene. The CDR3 bases are TGCGCCAGCAGCCAGGGAACAGGGTCCGGGGCCAACGTCCTGACTTTC. Protein: CASSQGTGSGANVLTF.

V gene TRBV2 combines with J gene TRBJ2-1; TRBD2 might be the D (6 bases). The V gene's germline CDR1 is SNHLY and CDR2 FYNNEI. V was pared by 5 bases and J by 5 bases, with 13 bases between. The CDR3 contains 14 residues. CDR3 in amino acids: CASSYPGLNNEQFF. The CDR3 DNA reads TGTGCCAGCAGTTACCCGGGACTCAACAATGAGCAGTTCTTC.

The rearrangement links TRBV10-3 to TRBJ1-4, with TRBD1 identical over 8 bases. The V segment lost 3 bases and the J segment 8 bases; nucleotides outside the gene matches: 8. The CDR3 has 15 amino acids. Germline V CDR1 and CDR2: ENHRY, SYGVKD. The CDR3 loop is CAISDPRGPNEKLFF. CDR3 nucleotide sequence: TGTGCCATCAGTGACCCCAGGGGGCCGAACGAAAAACTGTTTTTT.

This clone was counted many times. The chain has TRBV9 and TRBJ1-4; a weak D match, TRBD1 (5 bases). Germline CDR1 reads SGDLS; CDR2 reads YYNGEE. V lost 4 bases and J lost 7, with 17 bases in between. The CDR3 runs to 15 residues. The CDR3 DNA follows: TGTGCCAGCAGCCCAGGAGGGGCGGAAATTGAAAAACTGTTTTTT. This sequence encodes CASSPGGAEIEKLFF.

The chain carries TRBV5-1 and TRBJ2-3; TRBD2 matches at 7 bases. The CDR3 has 16 residues. The germline gives CDR1 SGHRS, CDR2 YFSETQ. The J segment lost 6 bases and the V segment lost 3 bases, leaving 13 bases of the junction unmatched. The CDR3 spells CASSWSLRESSDTQYF. The CDR3 region has the DNA TGCGCCAGCAGCTGGAGTCTGCGGGAGAGTTCGGATACGCAGTATTTT.

Here the CDR3 reads CASSATGTSGNTIYF. CDR3 in DNA: TGTGCCAGCAGTGCAACAGGCACCTCTGGAAACACCATATATTTT. V gene TRBV28 combines with J gene TRBJ1-3, with D perhaps matching TRBD1 (5 bases). Trimming stripped 5 bases from V and 0 bases from J, with 11 bases between. Germline V CDR1 and CDR2: MDHEN, SYDVKM. This CDR3 comprises 15 residues.

This rearrangement joins TRBV7-2 to TRBJ1-3; 7 bases line up with TRBD1. The ends lost 5 bases at V and 4 bases at J; junction bases unmatched: 8. CDR3 length: 15 amino acids. Germline loops: CDR1 SGHTA, CDR2 FQGNSA. The CDR3 DNA is TGTGCCAGCAGCCTTAGACAGGGCGGGGGAAACACCATATATTTT. Residues: CASSLRQGGGNTIYF.

CDR3 nucleotides: TGTGCCAGCAGTCCCCGGGGGTATGGTGCGCAGTATTTT. Its protein is CASSPRGYGAQYF. This sequence joins TRBV6-5 and TRBJ2-3, with a possible D match to TRBD2 (6 bases). The V gene lost 5 bases and the J gene lost 10 bases, with 16 bases spanning the gap. The CDR3 totals 13 residues. Germline assignment: CDR1 MNHEY and CDR2 SVGAGI.

The chain is built from TRBV5-6 and TRBJ2-7; D gene ambiguous. The CDR3 covers 13 residues. Between the trimmed V and J ends, which lost 0 bases and 3 bases, there was a span of 7 bases. The germline CDR1 and CDR2 sequences are SGHDT and YYEEEE. The CDR3 protein is CASSLAGYYEQYF. The CDR3 DNA follows: TGTGCCAGCAGCTTGGCCGGGTACTACGAGCAGTACTTC.